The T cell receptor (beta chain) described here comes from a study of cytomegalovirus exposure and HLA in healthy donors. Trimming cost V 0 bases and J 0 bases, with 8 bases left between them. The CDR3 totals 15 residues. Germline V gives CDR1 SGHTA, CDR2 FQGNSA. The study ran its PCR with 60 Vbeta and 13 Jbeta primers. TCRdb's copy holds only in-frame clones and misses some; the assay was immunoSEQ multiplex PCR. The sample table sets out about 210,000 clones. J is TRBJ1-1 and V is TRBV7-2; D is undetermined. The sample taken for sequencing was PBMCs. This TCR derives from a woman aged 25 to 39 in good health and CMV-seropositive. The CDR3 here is CASSLAQNLNTEAFF. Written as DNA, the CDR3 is TGTGCCAGCAGCTTAGCACAGAATCTGAACACTGAAGCTTTCTTT.